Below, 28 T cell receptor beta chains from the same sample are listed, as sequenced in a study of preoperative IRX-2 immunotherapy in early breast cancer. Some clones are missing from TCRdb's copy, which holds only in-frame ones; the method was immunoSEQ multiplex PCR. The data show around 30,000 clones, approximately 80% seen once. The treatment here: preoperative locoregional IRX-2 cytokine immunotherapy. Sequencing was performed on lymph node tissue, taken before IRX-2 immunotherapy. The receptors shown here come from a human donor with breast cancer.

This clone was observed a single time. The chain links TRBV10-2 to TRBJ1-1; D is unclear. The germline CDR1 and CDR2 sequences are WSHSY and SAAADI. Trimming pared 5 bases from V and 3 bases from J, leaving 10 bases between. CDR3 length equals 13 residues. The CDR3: CASSWRPDTEAFF. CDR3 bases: TGCGCCAGCAGTTGGAGGCCGGACACTGAAGCTTTCTTT.

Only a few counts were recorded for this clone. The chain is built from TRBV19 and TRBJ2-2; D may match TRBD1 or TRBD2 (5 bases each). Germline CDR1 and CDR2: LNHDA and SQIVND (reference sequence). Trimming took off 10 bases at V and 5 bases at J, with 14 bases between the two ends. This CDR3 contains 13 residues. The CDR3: CAIRGRGTGELFF. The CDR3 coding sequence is TGTGCCATCCGGGGCCGAGGGACCGGGGAGCTGTTTTTT.

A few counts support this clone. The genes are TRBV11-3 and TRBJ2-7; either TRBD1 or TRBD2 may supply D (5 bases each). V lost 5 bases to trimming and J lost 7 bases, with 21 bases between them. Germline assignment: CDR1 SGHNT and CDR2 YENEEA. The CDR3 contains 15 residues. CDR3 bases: TGTGCCAGCAGCCCAGTTCCCGGGACCCGTGGGGAGCAGTACTTC. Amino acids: CASSPVPGTRGEQYF. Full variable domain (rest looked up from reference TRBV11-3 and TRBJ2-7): EAGVVQSPRYKIIEKKQPVAFWCNPISGHNTLYWYLQNLGQGPELLIRYENEEAVDDSQLPKDRFSAERLKGVDSTLKIQPAELGDSAVYLCASSPVPGTRGEQYFGPGTRLTVT.

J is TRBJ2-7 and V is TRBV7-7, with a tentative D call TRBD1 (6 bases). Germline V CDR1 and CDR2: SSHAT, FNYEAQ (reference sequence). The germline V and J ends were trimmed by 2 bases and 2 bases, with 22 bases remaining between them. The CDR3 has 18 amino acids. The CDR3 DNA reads TGTGCCAGCAGCTTAATAGGGGGTTTAGCAGTAGATACCTACGAGCAGTACTTC. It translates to CASSLIGGLAVDTYEQYF.

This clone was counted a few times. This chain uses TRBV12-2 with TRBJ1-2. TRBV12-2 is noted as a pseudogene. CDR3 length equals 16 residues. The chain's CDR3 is CASRLVLKDFNYGYTF. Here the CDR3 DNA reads TGTGCAAGTCGCTTAGTCTTGAAGGACTTTAACTATGGCTACACCTTC.

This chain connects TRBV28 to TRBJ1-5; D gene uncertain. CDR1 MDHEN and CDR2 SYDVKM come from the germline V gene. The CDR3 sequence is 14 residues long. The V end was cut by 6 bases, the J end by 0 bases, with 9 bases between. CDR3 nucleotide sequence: TGTGCCAGCAGAAACGCCGCTAGCAATCAGCCCCAGCATTTT. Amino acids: CASRNAASNQPQHF.

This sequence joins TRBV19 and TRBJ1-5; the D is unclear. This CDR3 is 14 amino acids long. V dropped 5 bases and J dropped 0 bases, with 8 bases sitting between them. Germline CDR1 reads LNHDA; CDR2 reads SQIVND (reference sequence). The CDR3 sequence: CASSPAYSNQPQHF. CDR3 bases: TGTGCCAGTAGTCCCGCCTATAGCAATCAGCCCCAGCATTTT.

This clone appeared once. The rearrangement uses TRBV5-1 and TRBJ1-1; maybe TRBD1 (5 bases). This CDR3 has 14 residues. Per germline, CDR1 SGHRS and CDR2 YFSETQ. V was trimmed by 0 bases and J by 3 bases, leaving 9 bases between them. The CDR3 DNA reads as TGCGCCAGCAGCTTGGTGGGAGGGGACACTGAAGCTTTCTTT. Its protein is CASSLVGGDTEAFF.

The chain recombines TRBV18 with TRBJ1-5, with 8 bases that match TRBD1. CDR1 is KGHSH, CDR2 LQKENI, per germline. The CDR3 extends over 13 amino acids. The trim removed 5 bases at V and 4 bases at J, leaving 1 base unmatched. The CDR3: CASSGTGNQPQHF. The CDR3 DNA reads TGTGCCAGCTCAGGGACAGGTAATCAGCCCCAGCATTTT.

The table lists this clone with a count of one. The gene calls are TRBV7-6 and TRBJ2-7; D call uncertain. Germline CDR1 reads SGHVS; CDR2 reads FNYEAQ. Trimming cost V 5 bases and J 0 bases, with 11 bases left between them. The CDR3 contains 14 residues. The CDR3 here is CASSPDPASYEQYF. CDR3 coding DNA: TGTGCCAGCAGCCCCGACCCGGCCTCCTACGAGCAGTACTTC. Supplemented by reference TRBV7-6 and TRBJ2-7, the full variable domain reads GAGVSQSPRYKVTKRGQDVALRCDPISGHVSLYWYRQALGQGPEFLTYFNYEAQQDKSGLPNDRFSAERPEGSISTLTIQRTEQRDSAMYRCASSPDPASYEQYFGPGTRLTVT.

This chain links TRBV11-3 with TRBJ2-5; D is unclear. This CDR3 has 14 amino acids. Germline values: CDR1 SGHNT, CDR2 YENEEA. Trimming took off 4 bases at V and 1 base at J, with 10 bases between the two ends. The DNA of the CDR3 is TGTGCCAGCAGCTGGGCGCGGCTCCAAGAGACCCAGTACTTC. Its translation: CASSWARLQETQYF.

As DNA, the CDR3 is TGTGCCAGTACCCAGCGGGGGGCCTACGAGCAGTACTTC. Amino acid sequence: CASTQRGAYEQYF. V and J are TRBV19 and TRBJ2-7; 9 bases are shared with TRBD2. The germline V gene has CDR1 LNHDA and CDR2 SQIVND (reference sequence). The CDR3 is 13 amino acids. V lost 7 bases, J lost 2 bases, and 3 bases stayed unmatched.

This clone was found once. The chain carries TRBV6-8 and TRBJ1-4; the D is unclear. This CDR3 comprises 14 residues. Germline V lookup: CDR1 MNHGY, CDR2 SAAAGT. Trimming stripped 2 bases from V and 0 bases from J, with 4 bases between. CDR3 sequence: CASSYLATNEKLFF. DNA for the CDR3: TGTGCCAGCAGTTACCTGGCAACTAATGAAAAACTGTTTTTT.

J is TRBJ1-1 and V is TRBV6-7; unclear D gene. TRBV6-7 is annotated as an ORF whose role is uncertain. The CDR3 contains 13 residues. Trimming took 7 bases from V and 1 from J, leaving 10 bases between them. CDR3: CASTKERNTEAFF. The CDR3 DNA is TGTGCCAGCACTAAGGAGAGGAACACTGAAGCTTTCTTT.

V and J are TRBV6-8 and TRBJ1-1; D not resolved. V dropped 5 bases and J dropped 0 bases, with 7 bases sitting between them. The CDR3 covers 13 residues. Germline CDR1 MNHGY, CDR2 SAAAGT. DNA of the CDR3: TGTGCCAGCAGTACGTTCATGAACACTGAAGCTTTCTTT. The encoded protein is CASSTFMNTEAFF.

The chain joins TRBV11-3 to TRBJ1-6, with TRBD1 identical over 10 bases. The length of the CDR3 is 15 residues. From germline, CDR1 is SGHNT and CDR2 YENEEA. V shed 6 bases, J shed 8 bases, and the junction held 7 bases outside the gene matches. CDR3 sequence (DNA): TGTGCCAGCAGGTTGGCTGGGACAGGGGATTCACCCCTCCACTTT. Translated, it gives CASRLAGTGDSPLHF. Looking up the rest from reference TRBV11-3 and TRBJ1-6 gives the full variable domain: EAGVVQSPRYKIIEKKQPVAFWCNPISGHNTLYWYLQNLGQGPELLIRYENEEAVDDSQLPKDRFSAERLKGVDSTLKIQPAELGDSAVYLCASRLAGTGDSPLHFGNGTRLTVT.

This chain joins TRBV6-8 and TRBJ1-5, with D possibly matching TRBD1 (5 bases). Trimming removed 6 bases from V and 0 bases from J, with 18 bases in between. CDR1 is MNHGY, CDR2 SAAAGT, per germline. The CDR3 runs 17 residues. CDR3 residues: CASSPVTGLISNQPQHF. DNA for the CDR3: TGTGCCAGCAGCCCCGTCACAGGTCTAATTAGCAATCAGCCCCAGCATTTT.

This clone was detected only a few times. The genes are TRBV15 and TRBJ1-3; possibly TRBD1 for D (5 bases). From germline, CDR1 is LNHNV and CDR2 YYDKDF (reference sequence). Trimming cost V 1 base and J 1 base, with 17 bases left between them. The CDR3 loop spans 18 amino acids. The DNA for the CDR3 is TGTGCCACCAGCAGAGCAGGACGGGGCGCGAGGTCTGGAAACACCATATATTTT. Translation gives CATSRAGRGARSGNTIYF.

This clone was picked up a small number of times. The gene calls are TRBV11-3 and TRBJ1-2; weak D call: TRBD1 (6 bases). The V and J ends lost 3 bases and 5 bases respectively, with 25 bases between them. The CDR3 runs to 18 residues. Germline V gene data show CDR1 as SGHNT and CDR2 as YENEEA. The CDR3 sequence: CASSLVIRPQFGTYGYTF. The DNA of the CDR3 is TGTGCCAGCAGCTTGGTCATTCGGCCACAATTTGGGACATATGGCTACACCTTC.

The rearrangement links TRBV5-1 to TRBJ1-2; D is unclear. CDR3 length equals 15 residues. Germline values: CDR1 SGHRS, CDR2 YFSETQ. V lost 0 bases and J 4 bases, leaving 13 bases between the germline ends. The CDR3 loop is CASSLGTVKGYGYTF. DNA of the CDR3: TGCGCCAGCAGCTTGGGCACAGTAAAGGGCTATGGCTACACCTTC.

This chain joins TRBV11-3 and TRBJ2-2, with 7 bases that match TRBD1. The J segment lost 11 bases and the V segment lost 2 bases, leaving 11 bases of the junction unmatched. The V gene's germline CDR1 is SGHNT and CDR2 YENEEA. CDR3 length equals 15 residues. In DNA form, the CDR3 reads TGTGCCAGCAGCTTATCAAGAGGACAGGCGGCCGAGCTGTTTTTT. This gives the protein CASSLSRGQAAELFF.

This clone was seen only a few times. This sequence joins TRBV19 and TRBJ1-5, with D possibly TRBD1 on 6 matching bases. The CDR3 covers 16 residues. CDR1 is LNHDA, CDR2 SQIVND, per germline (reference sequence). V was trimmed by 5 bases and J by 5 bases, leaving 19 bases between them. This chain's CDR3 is CASSLELGQHYQPQHF. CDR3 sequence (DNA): TGTGCCAGTAGTCTGGAATTAGGACAGCACTATCAGCCCCAGCATTTT.

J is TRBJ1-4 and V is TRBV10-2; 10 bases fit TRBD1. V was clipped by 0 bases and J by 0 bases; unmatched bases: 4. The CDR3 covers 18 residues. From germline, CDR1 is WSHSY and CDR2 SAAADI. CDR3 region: CASSESGQGLATNEKLFF. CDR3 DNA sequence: TGCGCCAGCAGTGAGTCGGGACAGGGGCTTGCAACTAATGAAAAACTGTTTTTT.

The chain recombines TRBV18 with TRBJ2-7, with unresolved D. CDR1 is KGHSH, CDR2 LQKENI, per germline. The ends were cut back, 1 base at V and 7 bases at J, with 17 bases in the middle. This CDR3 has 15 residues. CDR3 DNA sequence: TGTGCCAGCTCACCACAGGGTCGGTTAACCGAGGAGCAGTACTTC. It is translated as CASSPQGRLTEEQYF.

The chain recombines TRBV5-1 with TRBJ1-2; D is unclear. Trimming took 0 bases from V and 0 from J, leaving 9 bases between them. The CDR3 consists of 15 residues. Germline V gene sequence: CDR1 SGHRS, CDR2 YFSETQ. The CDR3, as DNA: TGCGCCAGCAGCTTGGGTTCCAGGACTAACTATGGCTACACCTTC. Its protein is CASSLGSRTNYGYTF.

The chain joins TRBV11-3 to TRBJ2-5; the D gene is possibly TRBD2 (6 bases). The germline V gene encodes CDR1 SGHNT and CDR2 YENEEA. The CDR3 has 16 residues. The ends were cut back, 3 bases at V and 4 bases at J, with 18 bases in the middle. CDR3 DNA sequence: TGTGCCAGCAGCTTGGTAGGGGCAGGGCGGGGAGAGACCCAGTACTTC. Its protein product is CASSLVGAGRGETQYF. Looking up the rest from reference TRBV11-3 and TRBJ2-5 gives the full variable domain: EAGVVQSPRYKIIEKKQPVAFWCNPISGHNTLYWYLQNLGQGPELLIRYENEEAVDDSQLPKDRFSAERLKGVDSTLKIQPAELGDSAVYLCASSLVGAGRGETQYFGPGTRLLVL.

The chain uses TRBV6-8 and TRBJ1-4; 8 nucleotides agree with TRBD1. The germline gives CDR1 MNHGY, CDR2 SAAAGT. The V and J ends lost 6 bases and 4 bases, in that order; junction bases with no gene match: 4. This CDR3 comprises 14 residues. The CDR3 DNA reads TGTGCCAGCAGGCGGGACAGGCATAATGAAAAACTGTTTTTT. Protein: CASRRDRHNEKLFF.

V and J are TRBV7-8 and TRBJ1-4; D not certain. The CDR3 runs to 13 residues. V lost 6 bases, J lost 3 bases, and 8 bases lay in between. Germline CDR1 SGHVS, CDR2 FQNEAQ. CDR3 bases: TGTGCCAGCAGAAAAAACCCTAATGAAAAACTGTTTTTT. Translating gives CASRKNPNEKLFF.